The entry that follows covers one T cell receptor beta chain sequence. What antigen it recognizes has not been identified. Per-nucleotide qualities are absent, and no much larger clonotype sits a single base away. The data were obtained in a study of regulatory T cells in long-lasting Graves disease (dated by TCRdb to the early 2020s). General notes on the study: Persistent Graves' disease meant more than 5 years of antithyroid drug treatment with TSH receptor autoantibodies that stayed positive. Patients with persistent Graves' disease were compared with patients with newly diagnosed Graves' disease using TCR sequencing and RNA sequencing of peripheral blood. The study was conducted in China and was registered as a clinical trial. A total of 35 or so samples underwent TCR sequencing: around 13 from persistent and roughly 20 from newly diagnosed Graves' disease patients. Persistent Graves' disease patients in the clinical cohort had taken antithyroid drugs for roughly ten years on average.

General findings and caveats noted by the study authors: Only peripheral blood was studied, because thyroid tissue, the primary lesion, was inaccessible. Persistent Graves' disease patients showed lower TCR Shannon entropy and fewer highly expanded clones than newly diagnosed patients, suggesting clonal expansion. Sequencing and analysis were limited to the TCR beta chain. Preferential use of TRBV28, TRBJ1-2 and TRBJ2-5 was observed in persistent disease, whereas TRBV20-1 and TRBJ2-1 were favored in newly diagnosed disease. The small sample size was acknowledged by the authors as a limitation that may reduce accuracy. More public clonotypes were shared among persistent patients (roughly 3,000) than among newly diagnosed patients (approximately 1,000).

Taken with the paper, the label for time point translates to: persistent/refractory GD, antithyroid drugs over 5 years with positive TRAb. RNA was extracted from PBMCs in TRIzol for both TCR sequencing and RNA sequencing. The diagnosis of Graves' disease followed American Thyroid Association guidelines. The patients came from an endocrinology department in Xi'an, China. Each patient gave approximately 9.7 milliliters of peripheral blood, collected in an EDTA anticoagulant tube. Ficoll Paque Plus density gradient separation was used to isolate PBMCs, and no further T cell sorting was done. RNA quality was checked with an Agilent 2100 Bioanalyzer and agarose gel, and concentration with a NanoDrop 2000. CDR1 and CDR2 were assigned from the germline V gene as SGHRS and YFSETQ. At the junction V is shortened by 5 bases and J by 5 bases; bases outside the gene matches: 7. The CDR3 covers 15 residues, taking in both the cysteine and the phenylalanine. The CDR3 DNA has 45 bases and is translated from base 1.

The library was generated by multiplex PCR. The instrument was an Illumina HiSeq 4000. CDR3 regions were amplified by Arm-PCR with iRepertoire HTBI primers to construct TCR beta libraries. Gel purification was performed on PCR products prior to sequencing. The published analysis was carried out like this. Gene usage analysis of CDR3 amino acid clonotypes relied on the 62 TRBV and about 15 TRBJ segments identified across samples. Filtered high-quality paired reads were merged into contigs using COPE and FqMerger. BLAST was used to align contigs to the IMGT TRBV, TRBD and TRBJ reference genes, and CDR3 was defined following IMGT. Highly expanded clones were defined as clonotypes with a frequency above 0.1%. Shannon entropy was used to measure repertoire diversity, and the Gini coefficient was used to measure V-J evenness. A clonotype found in more than one individual was treated as public. The public reads were run again by TCRdb, first through fastp at Q25 and then through MiXCR, and only productive beta chains were kept. Rows with one shared CDR3 protein collapse into an entry with the most common genes and DNA. V and J calls and clone size were set by TCRdb, not the authors. For this sample there are hundreds of thousands of distinct CDR3 sequences; around 20% appear just once. The leading ten clones occupy around 15% of the sample.

Sequenced here: peripheral blood mononuclear cells (PBMCs), sampled when the disease was refractory, from a patient treated with antithyroid drugs. The sequence was collected from a female donor with Graves disease. Here the chain combines TRBV5-1 and TRBJ2-1, with 10 central nucleotides matching TRBD2. The nucleotide sequence is given as TGCGCCAGCAGGCCGACTAGCGGGCTGAACAATGAGCAGTTCTTC. The encoded protein is CASRPTSGLNNEQFF.